The 31 T cell receptor beta chains in this list originate from one sample, sequenced in a study of blood T cells in healthy people across ages. Alongside a J-beta primer mix, a sample-barcoded 5' primer served in a second PCR lasting roughly 7 to 11 cycles. TCRdb recomputed calls from the 5' RACE reads with MiXCR, one row per CDR3 protein. The sample holds around 1.5 million distinct CDR3 sequences, about 31% seen once. Sample: blood. These receptors were obtained from a woman aged 30 to 39 in good health.

This clonotype was picked up many times. The J gene is TRBJ2-5, the V gene TRBV20-1, with TRBD2 identical over 10 bases. Germline CDR1 is DFQATT and CDR2 is SNEGSKA (reference sequence). V lost 7 bases, J lost 5 bases, and 4 bases stayed unmatched. This CDR3 contains 12 residues. The CDR3 DNA follows: TGCAGTGGTTTGACTAGCGGGGAGACCCAGTACTTC. Translation: CSGLTSGETQYF.

This clonotype was detected a few times. The chain joins TRBV20-1 to TRBJ2-1; tentative D call: TRBD2 (6 bases). Germline assignment: CDR1 DFQATT and CDR2 SNEGSKA (reference sequence). Deletions cut 1 base from V and 0 bases from J, with 10 bases between. This CDR3 region has 15 residues. CDR3 nucleotide sequence: TGCAGTGCTAGAGGGGGGGTTGCCTCCTACAATGAGCAGTTCTTC. It specifies CSARGGVASYNEQFF.

The chain employs TRBV6-1 and TRBJ1-1, with a possible D match to TRBD1 (5 bases). The germline CDR1 and CDR2 sequences are MNHNS and SASEGT. Trimming shortened V by 7 bases and J by 3 bases, and 12 bases separated the two germline ends. The CDR3 is 13 amino acids. In nucleotides, the CDR3 is TGTGCCAGCACGCGTTTAGGGGACACTGAAGCTTTCTTT. Amino acids: CASTRLGDTEAFF.

The CDR3 region is CSARVRDFQQFF. For the CDR3, the DNA is TGCAGTGCTAGAGTCCGGGACTTTCAACAGTTCTTC. V is TRBV20-1 and J is TRBJ2-1; perhaps TRBD2 as D (6 bases). Trimming left V 1 base short and J 13 bases short, with 14 bases between. The CDR3 loop spans 12 amino acids. The germline CDR1 and CDR2 sequences are DFQATT and SNEGSKA (reference sequence).

This chain links TRBV29-1 with TRBJ2-1; 11 bases agree with TRBD2. After removal of 1 base from V and 8 bases from J, the junction contained 10 bases not matched to a gene. Germline lookup yields CDR1 SQVTM and CDR2 ANQGSEA. This CDR3 comprises 16 residues. CDR3 sequence (DNA): TGCAGCGTTGAAGGATTCCTAGCGGGAGGCCGGGATGAGCAGTTCTTC. This encodes CSVEGFLAGGRDEQFF.

The table lists this clonotype with a count of one. The V and J genes are TRBV28 and TRBJ2-3; 7 positions agree with TRBD1. Trimming removed 4 bases from V and 4 bases from J; junction bases left unmatched: 11. The CDR3 length is 16 residues. The germline V gene encodes CDR1 MDHEN and CDR2 SYDVKM. The CDR3 nucleotides are TGTGCCAGCAGTTCGGACAGGCAAGCTGTGCCAGATACGCAGTATTTT. Amino acid sequence: CASSSDRQAVPDTQYF.

The V gene is TRBV7-3, the J gene TRBJ2-3; TRBD1 or TRBD2 may be the D gene (5 bases each). V lost 5 bases and J lost 2, with 11 bases in between. CDR1 and CDR2 from the germline V gene are SGHTA and FQGTGA. The CDR3 totals 14 residues. CDR3 coding DNA: TGTGCCAGCAGCCCCGAGGGGACCACAGATACGCAGTATTTT. Protein sequence: CASSPEGTTDTQYF.

The chain's CDR3 is CASSAYSGEGNEQFF. CDR3 DNA: TGTGCCAGCAGCGCCTATAGCGGGGAGGGCAATGAGCAGTTCTTC. This sequence joins TRBV9 and TRBJ2-1; 8 nucleotides line up with TRBD2. V lost 3 bases, J lost 6 bases, and 8 bases stayed unmatched. The CDR3 totals 15 residues. Germline assignment: CDR1 SGDLS and CDR2 YYNGEE.

There are a few counts of this clonotype. This sequence joins TRBV29-1 and TRBJ1-2, with D perhaps TRBD1 (6 bases). The CDR3 spans 13 residues. Between the trimmed V and J ends, which lost 6 bases and 8 bases, there was a span of 19 bases. The V gene's germline CDR1 is SQVTM and CDR2 ANQGSEA. The CDR3 sequence: CSVFGQLVGGYTF. CDR3 coding DNA: TGCAGCGTCTTTGGACAGCTCGTCGGGGGCTACACCTTC.

This clonotype was picked up a small number of times. The rearrangement joins TRBV6-6 to TRBJ1-4; D is uncertain. The V end was cut by 5 bases, the J end by 8 bases, with 6 bases between. The CDR3 runs 11 residues. The germline gives CDR1 MNHNY, CDR2 SVGAGI (reference sequence). The CDR3 DNA reads as TGTGCCAGCAGTCCGAGGGAAAAACTGTTTTTT. This codes for CASSPREKLFF.

Many counts were recorded for this clonotype. The chain links TRBV11-2 to TRBJ2-1, with no clear D. The germline gives CDR1 SGHAT, CDR2 FQNNGV. The CDR3 extends over 12 amino acids. V gave up 3 bases and J gave up 6 bases, with 6 bases separating them. CDR3 coding DNA: TGTGCCAGCAGCTTGGAGCGCAATGAGCAGTTCTTC. Translated: CASSLERNEQFF.

This clonotype was counted a few times. The V gene is TRBV7-9, the J gene TRBJ2-3; no clear D gene. V dropped 5 bases and J dropped 5 bases, with 20 bases sitting between them. CDR3 length equals 16 residues. Germline V gene sequence: CDR1 SEHNR, CDR2 FQNEAQ (reference sequence). The CDR3 bases are TGTGCCAGCAGCCAACCCCGTTCTGGGGTTCTAGATACGCAGTATTTT. Translated, it gives CASSQPRSGVLDTQYF.

This clonotype was seen more than once but under ten times. The chain combines TRBV6-2 or TRBV6-3 with TRBJ2-2; D remains unclear. This CDR3 has 17 residues. The V gene's germline CDR1 is MNHEY and CDR2 SVGEGT. V lost 2 bases to trimming and J lost 4 bases, with 17 bases between them. CDR3: CASSYNDAKTFTGELFF. In DNA form, the CDR3 reads TGTGCCAGCAGTTACAATGATGCCAAAACCTTCACCGGGGAGCTGTTTTTT.

This clonotype was recorded a few times. This chain connects TRBV5-1 to TRBJ2-2; TRBD1 is a possible D gene (6 bases). V was clipped by 4 bases and J by 7 bases, with 23 bases between them. CDR1 is SGHRS, CDR2 YFSETQ, per germline. This CDR3 spans 17 amino acids. CDR3 region: CASSRGTILETFGELFF. The DNA of the CDR3 is TGCGCCAGCAGCAGAGGGACAATACTGGAAACCTTCGGGGAGCTGTTTTTT.

This clonotype was found many times. V gene TRBV20-1 combines with J gene TRBJ2-6; D is undetermined. V lost 2 bases and J 0 bases, leaving 2 bases between the germline ends. The CDR3 is 13 amino acids. Looked up from germline, CDR1 is DFQATT and CDR2 is SNEGSKA (reference sequence). CDR3 amino acids: CSARLSGANVLTF. CDR3 coding DNA: TGCAGTGCTAGACTCTCTGGGGCCAACGTCCTGACTTTC.

The rearrangement joins TRBV12-3 or TRBV12-4 to TRBJ1-6; D uncertain. Trimming took off 7 bases at V and 9 bases at J, with 13 bases between the two ends. The CDR3 contains 13 residues. Here the CDR3 reads CASTLSWGSPLHF. The DNA of the CDR3 is TGTGCCAGCACCTTGTCGTGGGGTTCACCCCTCCACTTT.

The rearrangement uses TRBV20-1 and TRBJ2-7; D remains unclear. CDR3 length: 15 amino acids. Germline V lookup: CDR1 DFQATT, CDR2 SNEGSKA (reference sequence). Deletions cut 5 bases from V and 0 bases from J, with 17 bases between. This CDR3 reads CSAPDKRHVSYEQYF. CDR3 nucleotides: TGCAGTGCTCCCGACAAGAGACACGTCTCCTACGAGCAGTACTTC.

Comments on this clonotype: One base away lies a much larger clone, so this may be a sequencing read error. This chain joins TRBV5-1 and TRBJ2-1, with no clear D. This CDR3 contains 14 residues. Germline CDR1 SGHRS, CDR2 YFSETQ. Trimming removed 4 bases at V and 7 bases at J, with 15 bases between. CDR3: CASSRIESGNEQFF. DNA for the CDR3: TGCGCCAGCAGCCGTATCGAGAGTGGTAATGAGCAGTTCTTC.

This clonotype was counted once. This rearrangement joins TRBV27 to TRBJ2-2; 14 bases are shared with TRBD2. J gave up 4 bases and V 3 bases, and 7 bases lay outside the gene matches. There are 18 residues in the CDR3. Germline CDR1 MNHEY, CDR2 SMNVEV (reference sequence). The CDR3 sequence: CASSFRGLAGGTTGELFF. CDR3 sequence (DNA): TGTGCCAGCAGTTTTCGTGGACTAGCGGGAGGCACCACCGGGGAGCTGTTTTTT.

The V call is TRBV12-3 or TRBV12-4, the J call TRBJ2-2; 11 nucleotides match TRBD2. The CDR3 has 18 residues. Trimming took 3 bases from V and 2 from J; bases not matched to a gene: 8. CDR3 sequence: CASSFRGTSGFNTGELFF. CDR3 sequence (DNA): TGTGCCAGCAGTTTTCGCGGGACTAGCGGATTTAACACCGGGGAGCTGTTTTTT.

The genes are TRBV12-3 or TRBV12-4 and TRBJ2-7; D is possibly TRBD2 (6 bases). The V end was cut by 6 bases, the J end by 5 bases, with 17 bases between. The CDR3 runs 14 residues. CDR3 in amino acids: CASSLTGGSNEQYF. CDR3 nucleotides: TGTGCCAGCAGCCTTACCGGGGGTAGCAACGAGCAGTACTTC.

This sequence joins TRBV12-3 or TRBV12-4 and TRBJ2-5; TRBD2 matches at 8 bases. Judging by the DNA end, TRBJ2-7 fits better; the J call may be wrong. CDR3 length equals 14 residues. CDR3 protein: CASGQSGGAREQYF. CDR3 bases: TGTGCCAGCGGTCAGAGCGGGGGAGCCCGCGAGCAGTACTTC.

The rearrangement links TRBV20-1 to TRBJ2-1; D gene unclear. Germline-derived CDR1 and CDR2 are DFQATT and SNEGSKA (reference sequence). The CDR3 sequence is 14 residues long. The V and J ends lost 5 bases and 0 bases respectively, with 11 bases between them. The CDR3 DNA reads as TGCAGTGCTGTATACTGGAGCTCCTACAATGAGCAGTTCTTC. Translating gives CSAVYWSSYNEQFF.

The chain carries TRBV6-1 and TRBJ1-5, with D unresolved. V lost 0 bases and J 0 bases, leaving 9 bases between the germline ends. CDR1 and CDR2 from the germline V gene are MNHNS and SASEGT. CDR3 length: 16 residues. This CDR3 is CASSEAPPDSNQPQHF. The CDR3 nucleotides read TGTGCCAGCAGTGAAGCCCCCCCGGATAGCAATCAGCCCCAGCATTTT.

This chain uses TRBV5-5 with TRBJ2-3, with TRBD1 as a possible D gene (5 bases). CDR1 SGHKS and CDR2 YYEKEE come from the germline V gene (reference sequence). This CDR3 is built from 17 residues. The ends were cut back, 4 bases at V and 0 bases at J, with 18 bases in the middle. CDR3 loop: CASSQNPGWDSTDTQYF. Here the CDR3 DNA reads TGTGCCAGCAGCCAAAATCCAGGGTGGGATAGCACAGATACGCAGTATTTT. Drawing the rest from reference TRBV5-5 and TRBJ2-3, the complete variable domain is DAGVTQSPTHLIKTRGQQVTLRCSPISGHKSVSWYQQVLGQGPQFIFQYYEKEERGRGNFPDRFSARQFPNYSSELNVNALLLGDSALYLCASSQNPGWDSTDTQYFGPGTRLTVL.

This clonotype has a handful of counts. The chain couples TRBV15 to TRBJ2-5, with 8 bases fitting TRBD1. V lost 2 bases and J lost 3; bases outside the gene matches: 2. CDR3 size: 14 residues. Germline CDR1 LNHNV, CDR2 YYDKDF (reference sequence). The CDR3 protein is CATSRQGAKETQYF. The CDR3 DNA reads as TGTGCCACCAGCAGACAGGGGGCTAAAGAGACCCAGTACTTC.

In its sample, this clonotype was seen a few times. The chain uses TRBV7-8 and TRBJ2-7; 12 bases are a match to TRBD2. This CDR3 spans 19 amino acids. CDR1 is SGHVS and CDR2 is FQNEAQ in the germline V gene. V gave up 5 bases and J gave up 6 bases; unmatched junction bases: 20. This CDR3 is CASSAPLAGGPIGGFEQYF. Written as DNA, the CDR3 is TGTGCCAGCAGCGCGCCACTAGCGGGGGGTCCCATCGGGGGGTTCGAGCAGTACTTC.

This clonotype was picked up a small number of times. This chain links TRBV5-1 with TRBJ1-2, with D unclear. This CDR3 comprises 12 residues. Germline-derived CDR1 and CDR2 are SGHRS and YFSETQ. Trimming removed 0 bases from V and 10 bases from J, with 10 bases in between. DNA for the CDR3: TGCGCCAGCAGCTTGGAGACGGACTCCTACACCTTC. Translating it yields CASSLETDSYTF.

The chain employs TRBV2 and TRBJ2-7, with D unresolved. TRBJ2-5 matches the DNA end more closely, so the J call is doubtful. Looked up from germline, CDR1 is SNHLY and CDR2 is FYNNEI. The CDR3 runs 12 residues. This CDR3 reads CASRPLAETQYF. The DNA of the CDR3 is TGTGCCAGCAGGCCGCTTGCGGAGACCCAGTACTTC.

There are many counts of this clonotype. The V call is TRBV4-2, the J call TRBJ2-7; D is unclear. CDR1 LGHNA and CDR2 YNFKEQ come from the germline V gene. This CDR3 has 12 amino acids. V lost 0 bases to trimming and J lost 4 bases, with 4 bases between them. CDR3 DNA: TGTGCCAGCAGCCAAGATGCGTACGAGCAGTACTTC. Encoded protein: CASSQDAYEQYF.

The rearrangement joins TRBV28 to TRBJ2-7; 12 bases align to TRBD2. This CDR3 region has 15 residues. CDR1 and CDR2 (germline): MDHEN, SYDVKM. Germline trimming cut 5 bases from V and 7 bases from J; bases unmatched to any gene: 9. The CDR3 DNA is TGTGCCAGCAGTACCGGGACTAGCGGGCTTTTGGAGCAGTACTTC. This codes for CASSTGTSGLLEQYF. The whole variable domain, remainder taken from reference TRBV28 and TRBJ2-7, is DVKVTQSSRYLVKRTGEKVFLECVQDMDHENMFWYRQDPGLGLRLIYFSYDVKMKEKGDIPEGYSVSREKKERFSLILESASTNQTSMYLCASSTGTSGLLEQYFGPGTRLTVT.